One sample yielded the 25 T cell receptor beta chains listed below, sequenced in a study of identifying expanded T cells in peripheral blood. Sequenced by immunoSEQ multiplex PCR; TCRdb stores in-frame clones only, minus some. The sample records about 86,000 clones, 70% to 90% being singletons. The specimen sequenced was blood. The receptors originated from a person between 18 and 75 years old in good health.

This chain links TRBV19 with TRBJ1-2; 10 nucleotides agree with TRBD1. The CDR3 contains 17 residues. Germline CDR1 and CDR2: LNHDA and SQIVND (reference sequence). The junction had 8 bases not matched to a gene; V was cut back by 4 bases and J by 0 bases. In nucleotides, the CDR3 is TGTGCCAGTAGTACATCCCGGGACAGGGGAGCTAACTATGGCTACACCTTC. Protein sequence: CASSTSRDRGANYGYTF.

This clone was seen only a few times. The chain carries TRBV6-1 and TRBJ2-7; either TRBD1 or TRBD2 may supply D (6 bases each). The V gene's germline CDR1 is MNHNS and CDR2 SASEGT. The V and J ends lost 2 bases and 5 bases respectively, with 19 bases between them. CDR3 size: 16 residues. CDR3 sequence reads: CASSERGDSWQDEQYF. CDR3 nucleotide sequence: TGTGCCAGCAGTGAAAGGGGGGATTCGTGGCAGGACGAGCAGTACTTC.

The rearrangement links TRBV7-2 to TRBJ2-4; D is possibly TRBD1 or TRBD2 (6 bases each). The CDR3 consists of 17 residues. V was pared by 1 base and J by 1 base, with 14 bases between. Germline V CDR1 and CDR2: SGHTA, FQGNSA. For the CDR3, the DNA is TGTGCCAGCAGCTTAGGAGGGGGTCGGGGGGCCAAAAACATTCAGTACTTC. Its translation: CASSLGGGRGAKNIQYF.

V usage is TRBV5-1 and J usage is TRBJ1-1, with 7 bases that match TRBD1. Germline trimming cut 7 bases from V and 0 bases from J; bases unmatched to any gene: 6. The CDR3 has 14 residues. Per the germline V gene, CDR1 is SGHRS and CDR2 is YFSETQ. CDR3 sequence reads: CASADRALNTEAFF. The CDR3 DNA sequence: TGCGCCAGCGCCGACAGGGCTTTGAACACTGAAGCTTTCTTT.

The chain joins TRBV7-9 to TRBJ1-4, with D maybe TRBD1 (5 bases). Germline-derived CDR1 and CDR2 are SEHNR and FQNEAQ (reference sequence). The CDR3 has 15 residues. Trimming pared 5 bases from V and 0 bases from J, leaving 10 bases between. The CDR3 spells CASSPTGATNEKLFF. Written as DNA, the CDR3 is TGTGCCAGCAGCCCAACAGGTGCAACTAATGAAAAACTGTTTTTT.

The chain employs TRBV30 and TRBJ1-5; tentative D call: TRBD1 (5 bases). V gave up 0 bases and J gave up 4 bases, with 10 bases separating them. The CDR3 contains 14 residues. Germline CDR1 GTSNPN, CDR2 SVGIG (reference sequence). The CDR3 coding sequence is TGTGCCTGGAGTGTACTGGAGGGGAATCAGCCCCAGCATTTT. Translation gives CAWSVLEGNQPQHF. Filled out from reference TRBV30 and TRBJ1-5, the complete variable domain reads SQTIHQWPATLVQPVGSPLSLECTVEGTSNPNLYWYRQAAGRGLQLLFYSVGIGQISSEVPQNLSASRPQDRQFILSSKKLLLSDSGFYLCAWSVLEGNQPQHFGDGTRLSIL.

The CDR3 nucleotides are TGCGCCAGCAGCCGTGGGAGAGGGAGGACAGATACGCAGTATTTT. The encoded protein is CASSRGRGRTDTQYF. The genes are TRBV4-1 and TRBJ2-3, with a weak D call TRBD2 (6 bases). The CDR3 is 15 residues long. CDR1 and CDR2 from the germline V gene are MGHRA and YSYEKL. Trimming cost V 4 bases and J 3 bases, with 14 bases left between them.

The rearrangement joins TRBV30 to TRBJ1-6, with D possibly matching TRBD1 (5 bases). The CDR3 contains 12 residues. From germline, CDR1 is GTSNPN and CDR2 SVGIG (reference sequence). V gave up 4 bases and J gave up 8 bases, with 9 bases separating them. The CDR3 DNA follows: TGTGCCTGGACCGGGGGGTATTCACCCCTCCACTTT. Its translation is CAWTGGYSPLHF.

The V call is TRBV6-1, the J call TRBJ2-7; D is ambiguous. Germline V gene data show CDR1 as MNHNS and CDR2 as SASEGT. Trimming left V 2 bases short and J 2 bases short, with 10 bases between. The CDR3 consists of 14 residues. CDR3: CASSELGETYEQYF. Here the CDR3 DNA reads TGTGCCAGCAGTGAATTGGGTGAAACCTACGAGCAGTACTTC.

The chain recombines TRBV7-9 with TRBJ2-7, with TRBD2 as a possible D gene (5 bases). The ends were cut back, 5 bases at V and 3 bases at J, with 11 bases in the middle. The CDR3 totals 13 residues. Germline-derived CDR1 and CDR2 are SEHNR and FQNEAQ (reference sequence). The CDR3 spells CASSPDGVYEQYF. CDR3 nucleotide sequence: TGTGCCAGCAGCCCAGACGGGGTCTACGAGCAGTACTTC.

This clone has more than one count but fewer than ten. This rearrangement joins TRBV4-3 to TRBJ1-2; no definite D call. V lost 1 base, J lost 5 bases, and 14 bases lay in between. The CDR3 sequence is 15 residues long. Germline lookup yields CDR1 LGHNA and CDR2 YSLEER. As DNA, the CDR3 is TGCGCCAGCAGCCAAGCTCGGGCAGACCTATATGGCTACACCTTC. This codes for CASSQARADLYGYTF.

This clone was observed once. The rearrangement joins TRBV6-5 to TRBJ2-7; D unresolved. The CDR3 totals 11 residues. Per the germline V gene, CDR1 is MNHEY and CDR2 is SVGAGI. V lost 7 bases and J lost 11, with 15 bases in between. In DNA form, the CDR3 reads TGTGCCAGCAACGACGGCGACGTTGAGTACTTC. Protein sequence: CASNDGDVEYF.

V usage is TRBV14 and J usage is TRBJ2-7; D gene uncertain. Looked up from germline, CDR1 is SGHDN and CDR2 is FVKESK. CDR3 length: 13 amino acids. The ends were cut back, 4 bases at V and 6 bases at J, with 13 bases in the middle. The CDR3 region is CASSRTGGGEQYF. The CDR3 nucleotides read TGTGCCAGCAGCCGGACGGGCGGCGGCGAGCAGTACTTC.

The gene calls are TRBV15 and TRBJ1-4; perhaps TRBD1 as D (5 bases). Germline values: CDR1 LNHNV, CDR2 YYDKDF (reference sequence). V dropped 0 bases and J dropped 11 bases, with 13 bases sitting between them. The CDR3 consists of 14 residues. In DNA form, the CDR3 reads TGTGCCACCAGCAGAGAAAATAGGGAGGGGAAACTGTTTTTT. This gives the protein CATSRENREGKLFF.

This clone appeared once. The CDR3 here is CASSLDGAGTDTQYF. CDR3 DNA sequence: TGTGCCAGCAGCTTAGACGGGGCGGGCACAGATACGCAGTATTTT. The chain recombines TRBV7-2 with TRBJ2-3; D is possibly TRBD1 or TRBD2 (5 bases each). V was clipped by 1 base and J by 1 base, with 9 bases between them. CDR1 SGHTA and CDR2 FQGNSA come from the germline V gene. This CDR3 spans 15 amino acids. The full variable domain, its missing parts supplied by reference TRBV7-2 and TRBJ2-3, is GAGVSQSPSNKVTEKGKDVELRCDPISGHTALYWYRQSLGQGLEFLIYFQGNSAPDKSGLPSDRFSAERTGGSVSTLTIQRTQQEDSAVYLCASSLDGAGTDTQYFGPGTRLTVL.

This rearrangement joins TRBV19 to TRBJ1-5; D might be TRBD1 (6 bases). Germline values: CDR1 LNHDA, CDR2 SQIVND (reference sequence). V was pared by 0 bases and J by 7 bases, with 16 bases between. This CDR3 spans 16 amino acids. The CDR3 nucleotides are TGTGCCAGTAGTATAGATCCAGCAGGGGAGGAGCAGCCCCAGCATTTT. Amino acids: CASSIDPAGEEQPQHF.

The V and J genes are TRBV29-1 and TRBJ2-1; possible D gene TRBD2, 5 bases. The CDR3 length is 17 residues. From germline, CDR1 is SQVTM and CDR2 ANQGSEA. V was cut by 1 base and J by 1 base, with 17 bases left in between. The CDR3, as DNA: TGCAGCGTTGAAGGCAGGCTTGATACGGGGTCCTACAATGAGCAGTTCTTC. Its translation: CSVEGRLDTGSYNEQFF.

This chain connects TRBV6-5 to TRBJ1-5; D perhaps matches TRBD1 (5 bases). There are 15 residues in the CDR3. Trimming left V 4 bases short and J 0 bases short, with 10 bases between. The germline V gene has CDR1 MNHEY and CDR2 SVGAGI. CDR3 sequence reads: CASSWGGDSNQPQHF. The CDR3 DNA follows: TGTGCCAGCAGTTGGGGGGGGGATAGCAATCAGCCCCAGCATTTT.

The rearrangement joins TRBV11-2 to TRBJ1-5; D is ambiguous. V was shortened by 8 bases and J by 4 bases, with 12 bases between the two germline ends. CDR3 length equals 13 residues. Per the germline V gene, CDR1 is SGHAT and CDR2 is FQNNGV. The CDR3 bases are TGTGCCAGCTCGGTGGGGTGGAATCAGCCCCAGCATTTT. Translating gives CASSVGWNQPQHF.

The genes are TRBV7-2 and TRBJ2-7; maybe TRBD1 (5 bases). With 2 bases removed from V and 4 bases from J, the gap between germline ends came to 24 bases. CDR1 is SGHTA and CDR2 is FQGNSA in the germline V gene. The CDR3 totals 18 residues. CDR3 residues: CASSLKAATEIYPYEQYF. The CDR3, as DNA: TGTGCCAGCAGCTTAAAGGCCGCGACAGAAATTTACCCATACGAGCAGTACTTC.

The chain joins TRBV9 to TRBJ2-3; D call uncertain. The CDR3 is made up of 16 amino acids. Germline lookup yields CDR1 SGDLS and CDR2 YYNGEE. Trimming cost V 5 bases and J 0 bases, with 16 bases left between them. DNA of the CDR3: TGTGCCAGCAGTGCCCCGGGCACCCCTAGCACAGATACGCAGTATTTT. Residues: CASSAPGTPSTDTQYF. Looking up the rest from reference TRBV9 and TRBJ2-3 gives the full variable domain: DSGVTQTPKHLITATGQRVTLRCSPRSGDLSVYWYQQSLDQGLQFLIQYYNGEERAKGNILERFSAQQFPDLHSELNLSSLELGDSALYFCASSAPGTPSTDTQYFGPGTRLTVL.

This chain uses TRBV15 with TRBJ1-5; 9 bases line up with TRBD1. In germline, CDR1 is LNHNV, CDR2 YYDKDF (reference sequence). With 8 bases clipped from V and 0 bases from J, the junction kept 8 bases outside the gene matches. This CDR3 region has 16 residues. CDR3 sequence (DNA): TGTGCCACCGAGGACAGGGGCCTTTATAGCAATCAGCCCCAGCATTTT. Amino acids: CATEDRGLYSNQPQHF.

This sequence joins TRBV9 and TRBJ2-2; D possibly matches TRBD1 or TRBD2 (6 bases each). Germline V CDR1 and CDR2: SGDLS, YYNGEE. The CDR3 totals 16 residues. V was trimmed by 0 bases and J by 3 bases, leaving 12 bases between them. CDR3: CASSVAAGQYTGELFF. In DNA form, the CDR3 reads TGTGCCAGCAGCGTAGCTGCGGGACAATACACCGGGGAGCTGTTTTTT.

The V and J genes are TRBV4-3 and TRBJ2-3; D might be TRBD1 or TRBD2, each matching 5 bases. Germline values: CDR1 LGHNA, CDR2 YSLEER. The CDR3 extends over 17 amino acids. Trimming stripped 4 bases from V and 7 bases from J, with 24 bases between. DNA of the CDR3: TGCGCCAGCAGCCTGGGGGTGCAGGGAGATGGAGTGAATACGCAGTATTTT. Translated, it gives CASSLGVQGDGVNTQYF.

The chain joins TRBV28 to TRBJ2-1; D perhaps matches TRBD2 (5 bases). The V gene lost 4 bases and the J gene lost 0 bases, with 22 bases spanning the gap. This CDR3 contains 19 residues. Per the germline V gene, CDR1 is MDHEN and CDR2 is SYDVKM. The CDR3 nucleotides are TGTGCCAGCAGTTCCCTATTTAACGACTATAGGAGCTCCTACAATGAGCAGTTCTTC. Its translation: CASSSLFNDYRSSYNEQFF.